The 11 T cell receptor beta chains below all came from one sample that was sequenced in a study of T cells in Graves' hyperthyroidism and ophthalmopathy. Regions amplified from RNA transcripts were the TCR beta CDR3 regions. The HTBI primer set was used in a first-round RT-PCR of the TCR CDR3. TCRdb ran MiXCR on the multiplex PCR reads and lists one entry per CDR3 protein. The data hold 400,000 to 500,000 distinct CDR3 sequences, with around 13% observed a single time. Material: blood. The source is a woman between 18 and 29 years old with Graves' hyperthyroidism.

This sequence joins TRBV9 and TRBJ2-1; 14 bases are a match to TRBD2. V shed 0 bases and J 7 bases; nucleotides not matched to a gene: 6. Germline assignment: CDR1 SGDLS and CDR2 YYNGEE. The CDR3 loop spans 17 amino acids. The CDR3 nucleotides read TGTGCCAGCAGCGTAGGTGGGACTAGCGGGAGTAGGAATGAGCAGTTCTTC. Protein sequence: CASSVGGTSGSRNEQFF.

This clonotype has at least ten counts. This chain joins TRBV27 and TRBJ2-1; a weak D match, TRBD2 (6 bases). The length of the CDR3 is 17 residues. V was trimmed by 2 bases and J by 0 bases, leaving 14 bases between them. Looked up from germline, CDR1 is MNHEY and CDR2 is SMNVEV (reference sequence). The DNA of the CDR3 is TGTGCCAGCAGTTTAAGGTCTAGCGCTAACTCCTACAATGAGCAGTTCTTC. Translating gives CASSLRSSANSYNEQFF.

CDR3 loop: CATSADRGRGTGELFF. CDR3 DNA sequence: TGTGCCACCAGCGCGGACAGGGGGCGAGGAACCGGGGAGCTGTTTTTT. The rearrangement uses TRBV15 and TRBJ2-2, with 11 bases lining up with TRBD1. The CDR3 is 16 residues long. The germline CDR1 and CDR2 sequences are LNHNV and YYDKDF (reference sequence). V lost 5 bases, J lost 5 bases, and 7 bases stayed unmatched.

This clonotype appeared many times. This sequence joins TRBV11-3 and TRBJ2-5, with TRBD1 matching over 8 bases. The CDR3 spans 15 residues. The J segment lost 4 bases and the V segment lost 0 bases, leaving 4 bases of the junction unmatched. CDR1 and CDR2 from the germline V gene are SGHNT and YENEEA. CDR3 residues: CASSLEVDRGETQYF. CDR3 nucleotide sequence: TGTGCCAGCAGCTTAGAAGTCGACAGGGGAGAGACCCAGTACTTC.

This clonotype was counted ten times or more. The V call is TRBV6-1, the J call TRBJ2-2, with D possibly TRBD2 on 6 matching bases. Trimming pared 9 bases from V and 5 bases from J, leaving 19 bases between. The CDR3 runs to 15 residues. Germline lookup yields CDR1 MNHNS and CDR2 SASEGT. CDR3 residues: CASIPLSGGTGELFF. The CDR3 DNA is TGTGCCAGTATACCGCTTAGCGGAGGAACCGGGGAGCTGTTTTTT.

This clonotype has just a few counts. V gene TRBV18 combines with J gene TRBJ1-4; 7 bases are a match to TRBD1. V trimming: 0 bases; J trimming: 4 bases; junction bases outside the gene matches: 2. Germline V gene lookup returns CDR1 KGHSH and CDR2 LQKENI. The CDR3 is made up of 15 amino acids. The CDR3 coding sequence is TGTGCCAGCTCACCACCGAACAGGGGTAATGAAAAACTGTTTTTT. It specifies CASSPPNRGNEKLFF.

This clonotype appeared many times. The V and J genes are TRBV12-3 or TRBV12-4 and TRBJ2-1; 8 nucleotides line up with TRBD1. This CDR3 comprises 15 residues. With 2 bases clipped from V and 3 bases from J, the junction kept 3 bases outside the gene matches. Here the CDR3 reads CASSLPGQGYNEQFF. The CDR3 region has the DNA TGTGCCAGCAGTTTACCCGGACAGGGCTACAATGAGCAGTTCTTC.

This clonotype was seen only once. The rearrangement uses TRBV30 and TRBJ1-2; D is possibly TRBD1 (5 bases). Trimming cost V 8 bases and J 7 bases, with 8 bases left between them. Germline V gives CDR1 GTSNPN, CDR2 SVGIG (reference sequence). This CDR3 spans 9 amino acids. This chain's CDR3 is CAGGVGYTF. In nucleotides, the CDR3 is TGTGCCGGAGGGGTTGGCTACACCTTC. Full variable domain (remainder filled in from reference TRBV30 and TRBJ1-2): SQTIHQWPATLVQPVGSPLSLECTVEGTSNPNLYWYRQAAGRGLQLLFYSVGIGQISSEVPQNLSASRPQDRQFILSSKKLLLSDSGFYLCAGGVGYTFGSGTRLTVV.

The chain recombines TRBV9 with TRBJ1-2; TRBD1 aligns across 12 bases. Losses at the gene ends were 4 bases for V and 1 base for J; bases not matched to a gene: 5. The CDR3 has 16 amino acids. The germline V gene has CDR1 SGDLS and CDR2 YYNGEE. The CDR3 DNA reads TGTGCCAGCAGCCCAGGGACAGGGGGCTTTAACTATGGCTACACCTTC. Its protein is CASSPGTGGFNYGYTF. Variable domain in full (rest from reference TRBV9 and TRBJ1-2): DSGVTQTPKHLITATGQRVTLRCSPRSGDLSVYWYQQSLDQGLQFLIQYYNGEERAKGNILERFSAQQFPDLHSELNLSSLELGDSALYFCASSPGTGGFNYGYTFGSGTRLTVV.

This clonotype was detected ten times or more. This sequence joins TRBV6-2 or TRBV6-3 and TRBJ2-1, with 10 bases fitting TRBD2. The CDR3 loop spans 18 amino acids. The junction had 11 bases not matched to a gene; V was cut back by 0 bases and J by 6 bases. CDR1 and CDR2 (germline): MNHEY, SVGEGT. The CDR3 region is CASSYSIPLAGPLNEQFF. In DNA form, the CDR3 reads TGTGCCAGCAGTTACTCAATACCACTAGCGGGACCCCTCAATGAGCAGTTCTTC.

In its sample, this clonotype was seen a few times. The gene calls are TRBV6-2 or TRBV6-3 and TRBJ2-1, with 10 bases lining up with TRBD2. Germline trimming cut 6 bases from V and 6 bases from J; bases unmatched to any gene: 5. The germline CDR1 and CDR2 sequences are MNHEY and SVGEGT. This CDR3 is built from 14 residues. CDR3 sequence (DNA): TGTGCCAGCAGAGATAGCGGGAGGTCCAATGAGCAGTTCTTC. Its protein product is CASRDSGRSNEQFF.